This T cell receptor (beta chain) was identified during a study of CD8+CD57+ T cells in acquired aplastic anemia. As for the study in general: Sorted CD4+ and CD8+ cells yielded DNA averaging around 3.5 ug. In CD4+ cells, healthy donors produced an average of approximately 10 million reads. The study's findings and limits: In CD8+ cells, Simpson's diversity showed no significant difference between patients and controls.

Trimming cost V 0 bases and J 2 bases; bases outside gene matches: 1. The CDR3 runs 16 residues. Germline V gene data show CDR1 as LGHDT and CDR2 as YNNKEL (reference sequence). Only a few counts were recorded for this clonotype. Its antigen is as yet unknown. Genomic DNA, the template, was used for profiling of the TCR beta VDJ and CDR3. TCRdb itself ran the reads through MiXCR, one entry per CDR3 protein. Of some 170,000 distinct CDR3 sequences listed, around 45% are singletons. The sample consisted of sorted CD4+, CD8+, or CD8+CD57+ T cells (not recorded which) from PBMCs. The receptor was derived from a human donor in good health. The chain combines TRBV3-1 with TRBJ2-2; 9 bases map to TRBD2. The CDR3 nucleotides read TGTGCCAGCAGCCAAGATAGCGGGAGTAACACCGGGGAGCTGTTTTTT. Encoded protein: CASSQDSGSNTGELFF.